This T cell receptor beta chain stems from a study of CD8 T cells in Susac syndrome (dated by TCRdb to between 2018 and 2021). With regard to the full study: Of the Susac syndrome patients who were sequenced, eight were in clinical remission while about six had clinically active disease. At blood withdrawal, Susac syndrome patients were either therapy-naive, taking corticosteroids (in some cases with IVIg as well), or taking IVIg alone. Repertoire sequencing was used to test whether CD8+ T cell activation and differentiation in Susac syndrome was antigen driven.

Points on this clonotype: The specificity of this receptor is unknown. No much larger clone exists at a distance of one base, and base qualities are not known.

Peripheral blood CD8+ and CD4+ T cells from healthy donors, Susac syndrome patients and multiple sclerosis patients were profiled using high-throughput TCR beta sequencing. Susac syndrome patients met recently defined diagnostic criteria for definite or probable disease. Bulk CD8+ and CD4+ T cells were purified by magnetic negative isolation, whereas CD8+ TEMRA cells were enriched by FACS. Blood was collected in EDTA tubes and processed within 24 hours, with PBMCs isolated through density gradient centrifugation. PBMCs destined for TCR sequencing were cryopreserved in liquid nitrogen and later thawed in a 37 °C water bath. Purity of sorted or isolated CD4+, CD8+ and CD8+ TEMRA cells was at least 90%. V sheds 3 bases and J sheds 4 bases, leaving 9 bases between their ends. Measured from the cysteine to the phenylalanine, the CDR3 is 14 residues long. Only CDR3 DNA remains: 42 bases, in frame from the first base. For CDR1 and CDR2, the germline V gene (reference sequence) lists LNHDA and SQIVND.

The paper as a whole reports these results and caveats: The study acknowledged that relatively few individuals were included in the TCR sequencing and HLA analysis. In the CD4+ T cell repertoire of Susac syndrome patients, clonal expansion was not detected.

RNA was extracted using the RNeasy kit, and roughly 0.5 to 1 microgram was reverse transcribed with random hexamers. The immunoSEQ multiplex PCR assay, covering 54 Vbeta and 13 Jbeta segments, was used to amplify TCR beta CDR3 regions. PCR amplification bias was corrected using a synthetic template baseline for primer optimization and computational correction. Concerning the study's data processing: Only productive sequences were kept, with reads annotated to V, D and J genes according to IMGT and analyzed in immunoSEQ Analyzer. Clonality was calculated as one minus the Shannon entropy normalized by log2 of the number of productive unique sequences. Public and private clones were assessed among the 100 most prevalent clones of each patient and control. A clone was defined as Susac-specific if it was absent from the healthy and MS cohorts, from 1052 published viral clones and from other ImmuneACCESS disease sequences. TCRdb itself trimmed the public reads at Q25 with fastp, ran MiXCR and retained productive beta chains. A single entry per CDR3 protein holds the most common genes and DNA from its merged rows. The V and J calls reflect TCRdb's pipeline rather than the authors' work. In all, the sample holds over 100,000 distinct CDR3 sequences, and 96% of those were seen once. Of the sample, less than 0.15% is held by the ten largest clones.

This sequence uses TRBV19 and TRBJ2-2, with a weak D call of TRBD1 (6 bases match). The source is a human donor with Susac syndrome. The sequenced sample consisted of CD4+ T cells from PBMCs. The DNA sequence is TGTGCCAGTAGTATCCTAGGGGGCACCGGGGAGCTGTTTTTT. The translation is CASSILGGTGELFF.